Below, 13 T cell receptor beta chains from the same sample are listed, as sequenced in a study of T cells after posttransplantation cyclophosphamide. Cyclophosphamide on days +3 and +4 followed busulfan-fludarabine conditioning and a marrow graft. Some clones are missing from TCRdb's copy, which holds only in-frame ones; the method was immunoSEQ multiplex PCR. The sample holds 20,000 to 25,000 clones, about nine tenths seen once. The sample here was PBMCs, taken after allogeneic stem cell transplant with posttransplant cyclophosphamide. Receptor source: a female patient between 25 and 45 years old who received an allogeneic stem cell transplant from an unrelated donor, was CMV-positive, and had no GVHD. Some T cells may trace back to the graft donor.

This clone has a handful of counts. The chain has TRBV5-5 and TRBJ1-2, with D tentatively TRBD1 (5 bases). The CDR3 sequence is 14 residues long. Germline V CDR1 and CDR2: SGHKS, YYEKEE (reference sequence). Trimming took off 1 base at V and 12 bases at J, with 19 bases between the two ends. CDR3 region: CASSLLGLSAGNTF. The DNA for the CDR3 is TGTGCCAGCAGCTTGTTAGGCCTGTCAGCAGGGAACACCTTC.

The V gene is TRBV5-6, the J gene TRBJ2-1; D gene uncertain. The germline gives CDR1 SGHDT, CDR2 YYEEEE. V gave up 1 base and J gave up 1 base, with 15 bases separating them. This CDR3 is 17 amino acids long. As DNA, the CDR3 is TGTGCCAGCAGCTTGCTATACCGGCGACTTTCCTACAATGAGCAGTTCTTC. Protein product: CASSLLYRRLSYNEQFF.

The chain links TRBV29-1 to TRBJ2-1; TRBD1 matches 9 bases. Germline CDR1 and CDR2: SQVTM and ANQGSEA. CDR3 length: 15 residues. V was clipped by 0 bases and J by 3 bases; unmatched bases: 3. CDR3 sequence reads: CSVEDGQGNYNEQFF. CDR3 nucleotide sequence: TGCAGCGTTGAAGACGGACAGGGGAACTACAATGAGCAGTTCTTC.

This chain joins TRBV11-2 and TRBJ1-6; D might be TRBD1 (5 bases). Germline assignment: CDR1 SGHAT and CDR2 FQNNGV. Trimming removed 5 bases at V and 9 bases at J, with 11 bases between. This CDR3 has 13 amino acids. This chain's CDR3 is CASSVNGGSPLHF. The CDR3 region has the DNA TGTGCCAGCAGCGTAAACGGGGGTTCACCCCTCCACTTT.

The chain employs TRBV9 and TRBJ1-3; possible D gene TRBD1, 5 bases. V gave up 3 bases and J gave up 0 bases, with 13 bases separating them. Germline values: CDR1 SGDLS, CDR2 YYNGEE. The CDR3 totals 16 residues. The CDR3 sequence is CASSGGGDRSGNTIYF. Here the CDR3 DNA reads TGTGCCAGCAGCGGGGGCGGGGACCGCTCTGGAAACACCATATATTTT.

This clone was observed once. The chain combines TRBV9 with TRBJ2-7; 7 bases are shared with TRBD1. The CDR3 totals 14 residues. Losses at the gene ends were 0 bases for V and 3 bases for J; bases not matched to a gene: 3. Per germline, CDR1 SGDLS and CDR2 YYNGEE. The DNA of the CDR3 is TGTGCCAGCAGCGTAGGGGACAGCTACTACGAGCAGTACTTC. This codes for CASSVGDSYYEQYF.

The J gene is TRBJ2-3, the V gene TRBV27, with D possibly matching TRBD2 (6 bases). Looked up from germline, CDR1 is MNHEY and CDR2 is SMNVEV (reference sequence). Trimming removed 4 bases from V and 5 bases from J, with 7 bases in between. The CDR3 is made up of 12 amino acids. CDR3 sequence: CASSYGGDTQYF. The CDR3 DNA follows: TGTGCCAGCAGTTACGGGGGAGATACGCAGTATTTT.

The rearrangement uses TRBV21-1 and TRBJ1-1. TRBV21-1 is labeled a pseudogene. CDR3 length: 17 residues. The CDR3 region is CASSKAPTRRGNTEAFF. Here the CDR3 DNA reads TGTGCCAGCAGCAAAGCCCCGACGAGGCGGGGGAACACTGAAGCTTTCTTT.

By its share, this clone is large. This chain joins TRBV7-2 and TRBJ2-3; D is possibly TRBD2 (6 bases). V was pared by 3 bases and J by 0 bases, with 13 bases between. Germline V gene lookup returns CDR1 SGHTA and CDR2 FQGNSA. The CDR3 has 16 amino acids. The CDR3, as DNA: TGTGCCAGCAGCTTGCGCATGGGGGGTAGCACAGATACGCAGTATTTT. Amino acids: CASSLRMGGSTDTQYF.

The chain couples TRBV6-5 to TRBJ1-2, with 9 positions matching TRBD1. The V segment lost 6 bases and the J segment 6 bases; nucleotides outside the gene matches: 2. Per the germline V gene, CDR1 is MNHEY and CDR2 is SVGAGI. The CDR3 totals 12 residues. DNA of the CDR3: TGTGCCAGCAGCCGACAGGGGGATGGCTACACCTTC. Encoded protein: CASSRQGDGYTF.

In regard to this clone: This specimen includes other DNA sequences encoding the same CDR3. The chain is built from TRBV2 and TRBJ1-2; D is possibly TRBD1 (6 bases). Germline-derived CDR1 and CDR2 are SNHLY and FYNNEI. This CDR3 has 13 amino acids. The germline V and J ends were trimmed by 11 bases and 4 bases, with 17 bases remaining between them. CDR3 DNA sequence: TGTGCCGGCACTGAACAGGGAAGCTATGGCTACACCTTC. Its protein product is CAGTEQGSYGYTF.

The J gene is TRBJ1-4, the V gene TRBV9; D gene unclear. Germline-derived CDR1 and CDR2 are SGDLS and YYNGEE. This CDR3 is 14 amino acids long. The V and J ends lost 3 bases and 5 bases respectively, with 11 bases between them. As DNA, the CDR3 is TGTGCCAGCAGCGCGAAGTTTGGCAATGAAAAACTGTTTTTT. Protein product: CASSAKFGNEKLFF.

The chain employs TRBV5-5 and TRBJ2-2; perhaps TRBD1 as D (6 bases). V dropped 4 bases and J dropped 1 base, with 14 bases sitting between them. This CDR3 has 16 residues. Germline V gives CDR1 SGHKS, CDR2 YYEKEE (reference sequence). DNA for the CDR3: TGTGCCAGCAGCGATACGGGACACCTGAACACCGGGGAGCTGTTTTTT. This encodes CASSDTGHLNTGELFF.